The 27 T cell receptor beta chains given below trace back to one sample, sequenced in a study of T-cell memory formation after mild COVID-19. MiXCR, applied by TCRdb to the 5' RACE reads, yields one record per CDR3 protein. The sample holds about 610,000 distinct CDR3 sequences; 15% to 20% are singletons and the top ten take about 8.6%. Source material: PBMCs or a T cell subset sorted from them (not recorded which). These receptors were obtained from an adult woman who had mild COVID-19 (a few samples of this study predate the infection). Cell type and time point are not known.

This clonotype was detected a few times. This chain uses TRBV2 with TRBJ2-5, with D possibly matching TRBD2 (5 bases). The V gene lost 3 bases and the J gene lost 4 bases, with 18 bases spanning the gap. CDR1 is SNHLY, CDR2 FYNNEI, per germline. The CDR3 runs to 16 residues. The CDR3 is CASSDYVGETGETQYF. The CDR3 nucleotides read TGTGCCAGCAGTGACTACGTCGGGGAGACGGGAGAGACCCAGTACTTC.

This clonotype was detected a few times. Here the CDR3 DNA reads TGTGCCAGCAGTTACCTTCACGGGACCGTAAATGGGGAGACCCAGTACTTC. It translates to CASSYLHGTVNGETQYF. V usage is TRBV6-6 and J usage is TRBJ2-5; D may correspond to TRBD1 or TRBD2 (5 bases each). CDR3 length: 17 residues. CDR1 is MNHNY and CDR2 is SVGAGI in the germline V gene (reference sequence). V was pared by 2 bases and J by 5 bases, with 21 bases between.

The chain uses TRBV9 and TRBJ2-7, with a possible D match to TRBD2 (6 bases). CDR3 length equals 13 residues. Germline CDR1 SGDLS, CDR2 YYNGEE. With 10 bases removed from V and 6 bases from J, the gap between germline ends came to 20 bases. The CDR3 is CAGEMGGICEQYF. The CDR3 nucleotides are TGTGCCGGGGAGATGGGAGGCATATGCGAGCAGTACTTC.

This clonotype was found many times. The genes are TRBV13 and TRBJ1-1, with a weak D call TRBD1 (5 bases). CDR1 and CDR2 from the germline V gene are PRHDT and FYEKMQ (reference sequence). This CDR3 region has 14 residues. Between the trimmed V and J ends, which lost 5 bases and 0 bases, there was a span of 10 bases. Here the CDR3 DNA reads TGTGCCAGCAGCCCAAGACAGCTGAACACTGAAGCTTTCTTT. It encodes CASSPRQLNTEAFF. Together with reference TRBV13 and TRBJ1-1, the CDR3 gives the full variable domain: AAGVIQSPRHLIKEKRETATLKCYPIPRHDTVYWYQQGPGQDPQFLISFYEKMQSDKGSIPDRFSAQQFSDYHSELNMSSLELGDSALYFCASSPRQLNTEAFFGQGTRLTVV.

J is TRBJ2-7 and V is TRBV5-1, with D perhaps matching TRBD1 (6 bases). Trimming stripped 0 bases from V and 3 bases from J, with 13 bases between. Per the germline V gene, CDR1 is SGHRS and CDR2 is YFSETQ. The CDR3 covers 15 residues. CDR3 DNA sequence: TGCGCCAGCAGCTTGGGTACAGGGAGCTACTACGAGCAGTACTTC. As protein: CASSLGTGSYYEQYF.

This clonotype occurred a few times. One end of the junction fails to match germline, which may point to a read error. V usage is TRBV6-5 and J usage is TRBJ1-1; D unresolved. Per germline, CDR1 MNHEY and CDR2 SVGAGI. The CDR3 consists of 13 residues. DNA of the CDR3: TGTGCCAGCAGTTACGGCAGGAACGCTGAAGCTTTCTTT. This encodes CASSYGRNAEAFF.

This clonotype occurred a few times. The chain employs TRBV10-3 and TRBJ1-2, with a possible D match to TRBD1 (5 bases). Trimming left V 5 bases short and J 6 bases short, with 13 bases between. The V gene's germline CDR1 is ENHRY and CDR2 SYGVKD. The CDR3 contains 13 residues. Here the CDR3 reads CAISPRQRDGYTF. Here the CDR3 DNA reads TGTGCCATCAGTCCTCGACAGAGGGATGGCTACACCTTC.

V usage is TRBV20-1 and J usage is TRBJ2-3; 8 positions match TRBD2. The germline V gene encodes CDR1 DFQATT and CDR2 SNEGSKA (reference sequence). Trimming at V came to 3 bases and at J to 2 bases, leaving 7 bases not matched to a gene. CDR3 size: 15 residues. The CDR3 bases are TGCAGTGCTAGGGACGGGACTAGTCCCACAGATACGCAGTATTTT. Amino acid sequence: CSARDGTSPTDTQYF.

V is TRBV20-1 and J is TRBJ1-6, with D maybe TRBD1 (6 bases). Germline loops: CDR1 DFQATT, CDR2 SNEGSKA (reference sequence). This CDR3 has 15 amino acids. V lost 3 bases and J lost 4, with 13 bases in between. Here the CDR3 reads CSARSGGPYNSPLHF. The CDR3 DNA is TGCAGTGCTAGGAGCGGGGGGCCATATAATTCACCCCTCCACTTT.

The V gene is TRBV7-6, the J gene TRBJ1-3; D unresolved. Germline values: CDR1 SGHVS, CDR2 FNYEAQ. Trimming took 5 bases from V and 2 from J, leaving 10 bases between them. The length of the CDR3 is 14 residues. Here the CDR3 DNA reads TGTGCCAGCAGCCAAAAAGGGACTGGAAACACCATATATTTT. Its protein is CASSQKGTGNTIYF.

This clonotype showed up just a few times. In nucleotides, the CDR3 is TGCGCCAGCAGATCGGAAACCACAGATACGCAGTATTTT. Translating gives CASRSETTDTQYF. The V gene is TRBV5-1, the J gene TRBJ2-3, with D hard to call. CDR1 SGHRS and CDR2 YFSETQ come from the germline V gene. V was shortened by 5 bases and J by 2 bases, with 9 bases between the two germline ends. This CDR3 is 13 amino acids long.

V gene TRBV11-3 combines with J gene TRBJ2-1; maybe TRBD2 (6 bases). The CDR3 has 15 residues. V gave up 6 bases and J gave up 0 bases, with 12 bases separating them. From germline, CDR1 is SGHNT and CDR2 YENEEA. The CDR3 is CASRDRGISYNEQFF. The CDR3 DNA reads TGTGCCAGCAGGGACCGGGGGATCTCCTACAATGAGCAGTTCTTC.

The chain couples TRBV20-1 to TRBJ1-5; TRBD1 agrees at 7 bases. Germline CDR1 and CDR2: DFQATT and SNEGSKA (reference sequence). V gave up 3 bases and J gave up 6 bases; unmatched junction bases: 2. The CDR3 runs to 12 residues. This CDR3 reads CSASPGGQPQHF. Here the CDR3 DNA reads TGCAGTGCTAGTCCAGGGGGTCAGCCCCAGCATTTT.

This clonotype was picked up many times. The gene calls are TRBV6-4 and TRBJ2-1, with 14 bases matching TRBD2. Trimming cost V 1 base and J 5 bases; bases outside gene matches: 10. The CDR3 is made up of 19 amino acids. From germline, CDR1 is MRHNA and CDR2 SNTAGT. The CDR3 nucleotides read TGTGCCAGCAGTGACTGGACTAGCGGGGGGCCCGACACCCACAATGAGCAGTTCTTC. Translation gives CASSDWTSGGPDTHNEQFF.

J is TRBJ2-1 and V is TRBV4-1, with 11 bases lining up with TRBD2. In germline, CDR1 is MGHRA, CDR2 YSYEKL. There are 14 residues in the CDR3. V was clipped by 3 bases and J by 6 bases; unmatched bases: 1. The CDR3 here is CASSQGLAANEQFF. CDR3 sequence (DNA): TGCGCCAGCAGCCAGGGACTAGCGGCCAATGAGCAGTTCTTC.

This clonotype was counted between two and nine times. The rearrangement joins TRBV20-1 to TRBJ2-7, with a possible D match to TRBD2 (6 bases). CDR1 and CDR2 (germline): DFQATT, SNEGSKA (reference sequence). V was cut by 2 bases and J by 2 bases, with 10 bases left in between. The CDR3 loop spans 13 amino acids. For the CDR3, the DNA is TGCAGTGCTAGATACGGGACTGCCTACGAGCAGTACTTC. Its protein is CSARYGTAYEQYF.

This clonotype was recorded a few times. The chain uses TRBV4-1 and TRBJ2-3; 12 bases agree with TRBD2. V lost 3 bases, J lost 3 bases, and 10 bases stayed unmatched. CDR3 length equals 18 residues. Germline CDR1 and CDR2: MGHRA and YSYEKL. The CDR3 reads CASSQPSGGGRRTDTQYF. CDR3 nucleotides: TGCGCCAGCAGCCAGCCTAGCGGGGGGGGTCGTCGGACAGATACGCAGTATTTT.

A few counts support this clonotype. CDR3 region: CSVDGGGTDTQYF. The CDR3 DNA reads TGCAGCGTTGATGGAGGCGGCACAGATACGCAGTATTTT. The rearrangement joins TRBV29-1 to TRBJ2-3, with D possibly being TRBD2 (5 bases). The germline CDR1 and CDR2 sequences are SQVTM and ANQGSEA. The CDR3 sequence is 13 residues long. Deletions cut 3 bases from V and 1 base from J, with 8 bases between.

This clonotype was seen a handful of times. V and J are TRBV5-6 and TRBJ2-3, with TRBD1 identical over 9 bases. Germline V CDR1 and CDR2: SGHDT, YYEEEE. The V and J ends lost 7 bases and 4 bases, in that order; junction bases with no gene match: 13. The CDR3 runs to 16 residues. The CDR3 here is CASAVATGGAADTQYF. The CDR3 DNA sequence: TGTGCCAGCGCGGTAGCAACAGGGGGCGCCGCAGATACGCAGTATTTT.

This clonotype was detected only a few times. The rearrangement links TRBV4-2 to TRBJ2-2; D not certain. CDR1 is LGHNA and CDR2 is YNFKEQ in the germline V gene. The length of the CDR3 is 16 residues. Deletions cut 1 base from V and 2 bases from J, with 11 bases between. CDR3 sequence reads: CASSQVQRYNTGELFF. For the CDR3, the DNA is TGTGCCAGCAGCCAAGTCCAGCGTTACAACACCGGGGAGCTGTTTTTT.

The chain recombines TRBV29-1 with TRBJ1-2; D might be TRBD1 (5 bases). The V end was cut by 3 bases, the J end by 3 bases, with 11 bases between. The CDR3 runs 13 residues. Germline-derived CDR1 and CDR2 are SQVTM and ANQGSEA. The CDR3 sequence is CSVESMGDYGYTF. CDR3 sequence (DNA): TGCAGCGTTGAGTCCATGGGGGACTATGGCTACACCTTC.

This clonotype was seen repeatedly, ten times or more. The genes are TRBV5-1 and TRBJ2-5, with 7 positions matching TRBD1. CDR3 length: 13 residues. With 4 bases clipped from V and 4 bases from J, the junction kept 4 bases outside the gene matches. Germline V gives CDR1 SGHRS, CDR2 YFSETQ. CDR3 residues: CASSPRQGETQYF. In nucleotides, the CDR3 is TGCGCCAGCAGCCCTAGACAGGGAGAGACCCAGTACTTC.

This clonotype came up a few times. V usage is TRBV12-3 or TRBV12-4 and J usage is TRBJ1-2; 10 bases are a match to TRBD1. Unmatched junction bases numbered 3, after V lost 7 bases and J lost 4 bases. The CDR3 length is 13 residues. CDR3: CASTRTGGYGYTF. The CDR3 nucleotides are TGTGCCAGCACCCGGACAGGGGGCTATGGCTACACCTTC.

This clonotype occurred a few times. CDR3: CASSLDRVGIQYF. CDR3 coding DNA: TGTGCCAGCAGCCTGGACAGGGTCGGCATTCAGTACTTC. This chain connects TRBV5-6 to TRBJ2-4, with 8 bases matching TRBD1. Trimming removed 4 bases from V and 9 bases from J; junction bases left unmatched: 6. The CDR3 runs to 13 residues. Germline V CDR1 and CDR2: SGHDT, YYEEEE.

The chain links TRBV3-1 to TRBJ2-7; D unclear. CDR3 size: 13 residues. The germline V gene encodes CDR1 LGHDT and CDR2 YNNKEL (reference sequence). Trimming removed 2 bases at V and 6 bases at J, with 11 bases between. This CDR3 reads CASSQLDRLEQYF. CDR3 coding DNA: TGTGCCAGCAGCCAACTGGACCGACTCGAGCAGTACTTC.

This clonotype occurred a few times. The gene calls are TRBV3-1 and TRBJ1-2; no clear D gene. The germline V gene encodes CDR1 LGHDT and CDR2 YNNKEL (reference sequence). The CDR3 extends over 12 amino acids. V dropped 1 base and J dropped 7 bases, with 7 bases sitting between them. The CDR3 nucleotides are TGTGCCAGCAGCCAAGGGACTATTGGCTACACCTTC. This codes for CASSQGTIGYTF. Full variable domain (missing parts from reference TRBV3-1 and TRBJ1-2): DTAVSQTPKYLVTQMGNDKSIKCEQNLGHDTMYWYKQDSKKFLKIMFSYNNKELIINETVPNRFSPKSPDKAHLNLHINSLELGDSAVYFCASSQGTIGYTFGSGTRLTVV.

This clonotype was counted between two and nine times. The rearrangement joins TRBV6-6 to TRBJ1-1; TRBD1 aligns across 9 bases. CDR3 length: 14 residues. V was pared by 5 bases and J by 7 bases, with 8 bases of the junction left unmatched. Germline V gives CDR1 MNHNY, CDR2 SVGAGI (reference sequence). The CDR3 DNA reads TGTGCCAGCAGTGTTCACAGGGGGCTCGTTGAAGCTTTCTTT. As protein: CASSVHRGLVEAFF.